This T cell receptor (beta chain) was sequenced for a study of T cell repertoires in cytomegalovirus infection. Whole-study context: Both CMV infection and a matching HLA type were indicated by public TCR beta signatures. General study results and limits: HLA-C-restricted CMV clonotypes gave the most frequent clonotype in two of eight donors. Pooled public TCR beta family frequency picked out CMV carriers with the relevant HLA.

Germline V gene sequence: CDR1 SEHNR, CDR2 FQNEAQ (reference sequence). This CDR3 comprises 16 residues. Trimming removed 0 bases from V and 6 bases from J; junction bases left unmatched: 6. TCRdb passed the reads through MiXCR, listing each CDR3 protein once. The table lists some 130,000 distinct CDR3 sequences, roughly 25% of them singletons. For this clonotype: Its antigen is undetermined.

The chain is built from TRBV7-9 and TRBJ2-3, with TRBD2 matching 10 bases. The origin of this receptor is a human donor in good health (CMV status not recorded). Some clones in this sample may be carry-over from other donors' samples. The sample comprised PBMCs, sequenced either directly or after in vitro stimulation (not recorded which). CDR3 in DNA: TGTGCCAGCAGCTTAGCGCGACTAGCGGGTACCGATACGCAGTATTTT. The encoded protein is CASSLARLAGTDTQYF.